The entry that follows covers one T cell receptor (beta chain) sequence. What this receptor recognizes is not known. Base qualities are missing; no much larger clone stands one base away. The data were obtained in a study of technical replicates of blood from a handful of donors (dated by TCRdb to the late 2010s). Library creation used the immunoSEQ multiplex PCR assay. What TCRdb holds here is the immuneACCESS table cut down to in-frame rearrangements. Part of the clones is not present; checked against another copy, under half of the missing clones reflect an unresolved V gene, and the others are unexplained. The sample table holds roughly 76,000 clones, of which roughly 94% were seen once. The top ten clonotypes cover approximately 0.41% of the sample. From the germline V gene, CDR1 is SGHAT and CDR2 is FQNNGV. V ends up 1 base short and J 2 bases short, with an unmatched junction base count of 2. From its cysteine to its phenylalanine, the CDR3 spans 15 amino acids. Only CDR3 DNA remains: 45 bases, in frame from the first base.

This chain joins TRBV11-2 to TRBJ1-2, with 9 middle bases fitting TRBD1. The material sequenced was T cells isolated from PBMCs. The sequence was collected from a human donor in good health. In nucleotide form, the sequence is TGTGCCAGCAGCTTAGCCGGGACAGGGAACTATGGCTACACCTTC. Translated, this gives CASSLAGTGNYGYTF.